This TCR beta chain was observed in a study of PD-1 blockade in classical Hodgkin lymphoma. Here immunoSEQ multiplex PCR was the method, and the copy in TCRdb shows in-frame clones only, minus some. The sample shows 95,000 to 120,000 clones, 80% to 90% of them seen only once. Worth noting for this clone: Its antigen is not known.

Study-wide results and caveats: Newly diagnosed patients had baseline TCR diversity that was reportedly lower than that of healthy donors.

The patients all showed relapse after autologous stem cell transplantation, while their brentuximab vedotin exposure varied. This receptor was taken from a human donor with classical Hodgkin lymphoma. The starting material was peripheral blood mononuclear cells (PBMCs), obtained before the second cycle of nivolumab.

CDR3 sequence: CASKEQGANTGELFF. DNA for the CDR3: TGTGCCAGTAAGGAACAGGGGGCGAACACCGGGGAGCTGTTTTTT. The chain combines TRBV19 with TRBJ2-2, with 8 bases that match TRBD1. Germline loops: CDR1 LNHDA, CDR2 SQIVND (reference sequence). This CDR3 region has 15 residues. Trimming took 7 bases from V and 0 from J; bases not matched to a gene: 4.